This TCR beta chain was captured by sequencing in a study of CD8+ T cells in alopecia areata. The authors sorted CD4+ and CD8+ T cells from PBMCs. Extraction of RNA preceded its reverse transcription into cDNA, which served as the sequencing template. Data came from immunoSEQ multiplex PCR; TCRdb stores just in-frame clones and leaves some out. The table records tens of thousands of clones, roughly half of them present only once. Concerning this clone itself: Its antigen is unidentified.

Study findings and constraints: Whereas mice showed it more clearly, TCR sharing across patients was murkier, possibly because of HLA.

Source material: NKG2D-high CD8+ T cells sorted from blood. The sequence came from a human donor with alopecia areata.

The CDR3 DNA is TGCGCCAGCAGCCAAGAGGATATAGGGTATTACGAGCAGTACTTC. Translation gives CASSQEDIGYYEQYF. The rearrangement uses TRBV4-1 and TRBJ2-7, with D unclear. Germline lookup yields CDR1 MGHRA and CDR2 YSYEKL. V was clipped by 0 bases and J by 4 bases, with 13 bases between them. The length of the CDR3 is 15 residues.